This T cell receptor (beta chain) was captured by sequencing in a study of human T cells and chemical hapten exposure. Study as a whole: Small pooled library volume differences chiefly drove per-sample TCR yield variation.

To note about this clonotype: As yet, its antigen is unknown. One junction end disagrees with the germline gene, perhaps due to a read error.

Germline V gene lookup returns CDR1 KGHDR and CDR2 SFDVKD. The CDR3 runs to 13 residues. Study observations and caveats: The presence of alopecia in the donors means their immune response may differ from healthy people's.

As originally analysed: Samples ranged from about 23,224 to 690,600 TCRs, with a median of around 100,000. TCRdb reanalysed the RACE reads using MiXCR and keeps one entry per CDR3 protein. These V and J calls are TCRdb output, not the study's own analysis. The table shows around 300,000 distinct CDR3 sequences, with around 7% occurring only once. Sample time point: patch test 1, 2 weeks after DPC sensitization. Documented treatment: therapeutic diphenylcyclopropenone sensitization with weekly scalp DPC. Blood draws came first, before each patch test. The J gene is TRBJ1-5, the V gene TRBV24-1, with 7 nucleotides matching TRBD1. This sequence originates from a woman aged 18-29 years with alopecia areata. Some clones in this sample may be carry-over from other donors' samples. Sequenced here: whole blood, sampled in connection with sensitization to the hapten diphenylcyclopropenone (DPC). The CDR3 loop is CATRSGGDQPQRF. The CDR3 DNA sequence: TGTGCCACCAGATCAGGGGGGGATCAGCCCCAGCGTTTT.